What follows are 19 T cell receptor beta chains derived from one specimen sequenced in a study of blood T cell repertoires in COVID-19. The data were produced by immunoSEQ multiplex PCR, yet TCRdb's version contains in-frame clones alone and is incomplete. In the table there are roughly 92,000 clones, 86% of which are singletons. The sample taken for sequencing was peripheral blood. These receptors all stem from a man in his fifties with acute or convalescent COVID-19.

The genes are TRBV28 and TRBJ1-2; 8 bases are shared with TRBD1. The CDR3 is 14 residues long. Germline assignment: CDR1 MDHEN and CDR2 SYDVKM. Losses at the gene ends were 5 bases for V and 4 bases for J; bases not matched to a gene: 6. Written as DNA, the CDR3 is TGTGCCAGCAGTATGCCCCAGGGGGCCTATGGCTACACCTTC. This translates into CASSMPQGAYGYTF.

The chain has TRBV9 and TRBJ2-2; the D gene is possibly TRBD2 (5 bases). The V gene's germline CDR1 is SGDLS and CDR2 YYNGEE. There are 14 residues in the CDR3. V was pared by 4 bases and J by 0 bases, with 7 bases between. CDR3 sequence: CASSPRANTGELFF. CDR3 sequence (DNA): TGTGCCAGCAGCCCGCGGGCGAACACCGGGGAGCTGTTTTTT.

The chain has TRBV18 and TRBJ2-7; 10 bases are shared with TRBD1. The CDR3 sequence is 14 residues long. Germline V lookup: CDR1 KGHSH, CDR2 LQKENI. The trim removed 1 base at V and 4 bases at J, leaving 1 base unmatched. The CDR3 DNA reads TGTGCCAGCTCACCACGACAGGGGGCGTACGAGCAGTACTTC. Translated: CASSPRQGAYEQYF. The variable domain in full, with the rest retrieved from reference TRBV18 and TRBJ2-7, is NAGVMQNPRHLVRRRGQEARLRCSPMKGHSHVYWYRQLPEEGLKFMVYLQKENIIDESGMPKERFSAEFPKEGPSILRIQQVVRGDSAAYFCASSPRQGAYEQYFGPGTRLTVT.

Comments on this clone: Other DNA sequences from this sample encode an identical CDR3 as well. This sequence joins TRBV5-1 and TRBJ1-2; a possible D gene is TRBD1 (5 bases). The CDR3 totals 13 residues. The V end was cut by 2 bases, the J end by 5 bases, with 10 bases between. Germline V gene lookup returns CDR1 SGHRS and CDR2 YFSETQ. CDR3: CASSLTGAYGYTF. In DNA form, the CDR3 reads TGCGCCAGCAGCTTAACAGGCGCTTATGGCTACACCTTC. The whole variable domain, filled in from reference TRBV5-1 and TRBJ1-2, reads KAGVTQTPRYLIKTRGQQVTLSCSPISGHRSVSWYQQTPGQGLQFLFEYFSETQRNKGNFPGRFSGRQFSNSRSEMNVSTLELGDSALYLCASSLTGAYGYTFGSGTRLTVV.

The chain joins TRBV6-5 to TRBJ1-3; D is unresolved. Deletions cut 8 bases from V and 0 bases from J, with 11 bases between. The length of the CDR3 is 14 residues. Germline CDR1 MNHEY, CDR2 SVGAGI. CDR3 coding DNA: TGTGCCAGCGGGAGGGCCACCTCTGGAAACACCATATATTTT. Protein: CASGRATSGNTIYF.

The V gene is TRBV5-1, the J gene TRBJ2-5, with D perhaps matching TRBD2 (6 bases). Germline CDR1 is SGHRS and CDR2 is YFSETQ. Deletions cut 2 bases from V and 2 bases from J, with 13 bases between. This CDR3 contains 15 residues. CDR3 in amino acids: CASSFSGTAQETQYF. The CDR3, as DNA: TGCGCCAGCAGCTTTTCCGGGACTGCACAAGAGACCCAGTACTTC.

The chain is built from TRBV2 and TRBJ1-4; the D is unclear. Germline V gives CDR1 SNHLY, CDR2 FYNNEI. V was pared by 2 bases and J by 6 bases, with 4 bases between. The CDR3 runs to 12 residues. The CDR3 DNA sequence: TGTGCCAGCAGTGAACAGTATGAAAAACTGTTTTTT. This gives the protein CASSEQYEKLFF.

J is TRBJ1-2 and V is TRBV9; 8 bases align to TRBD1. Germline-derived CDR1 and CDR2 are SGDLS and YYNGEE. CDR3 length equals 15 residues. Trimming removed 4 bases from V and 0 bases from J; junction bases left unmatched: 5. The CDR3 nucleotides read TGTGCCAGCAGCCGGACAGGGACTACTAACTATGGCTACACCTTC. Protein: CASSRTGTTNYGYTF.

This clone has only one observation. V and J are TRBV5-4 and TRBJ1-2; 7 positions agree with TRBD1. Trimming took 4 bases from V and 4 from J; bases not matched to a gene: 13. Per germline, CDR1 SGHNT and CDR2 YYREEE (reference sequence). This CDR3 is built from 16 residues. CDR3 residues: CASSPGPGQEPYGYTF. The CDR3 bases are TGTGCCAGCAGCCCCGGTCCTGGACAGGAGCCCTATGGCTACACCTTC.

The J gene is TRBJ1-1, the V gene TRBV19, with 9 positions matching TRBD1. V lost 7 bases, J lost 0 bases, and 12 bases stayed unmatched. The germline CDR1 and CDR2 sequences are LNHDA and SQIVND (reference sequence). This CDR3 spans 17 amino acids. The CDR3 DNA reads as TGTGCCAGTATTCTTAGGGGGACAGGGACTATGAACACTGAAGCTTTCTTT. It yields the protein CASILRGTGTMNTEAFF.

The genes are TRBV19 and TRBJ2-7, with TRBD2 matching 10 bases. V lost 2 bases to trimming and J lost 2 bases; unmatched junction nucleotides: 3. The CDR3 covers 15 residues. Looked up from germline, CDR1 is LNHDA and CDR2 is SQIVND (reference sequence). CDR3 residues: CASSIKGLAPYEQYF. DNA for the CDR3: TGTGCCAGTAGTATAAAGGGACTAGCGCCCTACGAGCAGTACTTC.

V is TRBV6-5 and J is TRBJ1-4; D remains unclear. V gave up 5 bases and J gave up 2 bases, with 12 bases separating them. The germline V gene encodes CDR1 MNHEY and CDR2 SVGAGI. This CDR3 is built from 15 residues. The CDR3 nucleotides are TGTGCCAGCAGTCCGACGGGAATGACTAATGAAAAACTGTTTTTT. Translation: CASSPTGMTNEKLFF.

The chain joins TRBV19 to TRBJ2-7; TRBD1 matches 8 bases. V lost 1 base, J lost 0 bases, and 8 bases stayed unmatched. Germline V CDR1 and CDR2: LNHDA, SQIVND (reference sequence). The CDR3 extends over 17 amino acids. In DNA, the CDR3 is TGTGCCAGTAGTATAGCCGCATGGGGACAGGCCTCCTACGAGCAGTACTTC. This sequence encodes CASSIAAWGQASYEQYF.

This chain links TRBV14 with TRBJ1-3, with 8 bases fitting TRBD1. This CDR3 comprises 16 residues. From germline, CDR1 is SGHDN and CDR2 FVKESK. Trimming at V came to 1 base and at J to 3 bases, leaving 5 bases not matched to a gene. The CDR3 protein is CASSQAGTGFGNTIYF. CDR3 DNA: TGTGCCAGCAGCCAAGCCGGGACAGGCTTTGGAAACACCATATATTTT.

V and J are TRBV3-1 (or the pseudogene TRBV3-2) and TRBJ1-3, with 9 positions matching TRBD1. Germline-derived CDR1 and CDR2 are LGHDT and YNNKEL (reference sequence). The CDR3 totals 15 residues. Trimming removed 3 bases from V and 4 bases from J; junction bases left unmatched: 4. The CDR3: CASSQRDRVGNTIYF. CDR3 DNA sequence: TGTGCCAGCAGCCAGAGGGACAGGGTAGGAAACACCATATATTTT.

The gene calls are TRBV19 and TRBJ2-7; 9 positions agree with TRBD2. This CDR3 has 15 amino acids. V lost 2 bases to trimming and J lost 3 bases; unmatched junction nucleotides: 5. Germline-derived CDR1 and CDR2 are LNHDA and SQIVND (reference sequence). This CDR3 is CASSITASGNYEQYF. The CDR3 DNA reads TGTGCCAGTAGTATAACGGCTAGCGGGAACTACGAGCAGTACTTC. Full variable domain (remainder filled in from reference TRBV19 and TRBJ2-7): DGGITQSPKYLFRKEGQNVTLSCEQNLNHDAMYWYRQDPGQGLRLIYYSQIVNDFQKGDIAEGYSVSREKKESFPLTVTSAQKNPTAFYLCASSITASGNYEQYFGPGTRLTVT.

The chain recombines TRBV11-2 with TRBJ1-5; D is undetermined. The CDR3 is made up of 14 amino acids. Per germline, CDR1 SGHAT and CDR2 FQNNGV. The germline V and J ends were trimmed by 2 bases and 0 bases, with 5 bases remaining between them. The CDR3 DNA is TGTGCCAGCAGCTTATCAGATAGCAATCAGCCCCAGCATTTT. Encoded protein: CASSLSDSNQPQHF.

This clone was seen a single time. V and J are TRBV5-5 and TRBJ1-1; no definite D call. V was pared by 0 bases and J by 1 base, with 10 bases between. This CDR3 spans 15 amino acids. Looked up from germline, CDR1 is SGHKS and CDR2 is YYEKEE (reference sequence). CDR3 nucleotides: TGTGCCAGCAGCTTGGGGCATCCACGGAACACTGAAGCTTTCTTT. It is translated as CASSLGHPRNTEAFF.

This rearrangement joins TRBV6-5 to TRBJ2-7, with a tentative D call TRBD2 (5 bases). CDR3 length: 15 residues. V lost 7 bases and J 2 bases, leaving 18 bases between the germline ends. Germline lookup yields CDR1 MNHEY and CDR2 SVGAGI. The CDR3 DNA is TGTGCCAGCACCCCGGACTCACAAAAAGCCTACGAGCAGTACTTC. It specifies CASTPDSQKAYEQYF.